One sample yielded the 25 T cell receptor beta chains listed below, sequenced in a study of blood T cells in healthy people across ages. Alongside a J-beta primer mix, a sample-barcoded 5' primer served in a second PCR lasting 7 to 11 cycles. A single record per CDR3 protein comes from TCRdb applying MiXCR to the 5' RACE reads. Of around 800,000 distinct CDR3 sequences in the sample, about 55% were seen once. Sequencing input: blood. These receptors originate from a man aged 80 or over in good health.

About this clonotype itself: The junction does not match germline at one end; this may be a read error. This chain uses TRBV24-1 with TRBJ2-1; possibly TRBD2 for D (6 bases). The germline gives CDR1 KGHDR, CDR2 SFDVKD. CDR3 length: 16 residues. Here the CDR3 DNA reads TGTGCCACCAGTGATCCGCCGGGGACTCAAGGCAATGAGGAGTTCTTC. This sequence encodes CATSDPPGTQGNEEFF.

The CDR3 DNA sequence: TGTGCCATCAGTGAGTTGGAGGGACGCTCCTACGAGCAGTACTTC. This encodes CAISELEGRSYEQYF. J is TRBJ2-7 and V is TRBV10-3, with D tentatively TRBD2 (6 bases). The germline V and J ends were trimmed by 1 base and 0 bases, with 10 bases remaining between them. This CDR3 spans 15 amino acids. CDR1 is ENHRY and CDR2 is SYGVKD in the germline V gene.

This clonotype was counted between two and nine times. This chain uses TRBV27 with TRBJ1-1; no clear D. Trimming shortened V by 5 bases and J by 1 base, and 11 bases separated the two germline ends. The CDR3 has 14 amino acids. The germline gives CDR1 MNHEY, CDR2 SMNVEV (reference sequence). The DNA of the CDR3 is TGTGCCAGCAGTAGATCCTCTTCGAACACTGAAGCTTTCTTT. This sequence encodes CASSRSSSNTEAFF.

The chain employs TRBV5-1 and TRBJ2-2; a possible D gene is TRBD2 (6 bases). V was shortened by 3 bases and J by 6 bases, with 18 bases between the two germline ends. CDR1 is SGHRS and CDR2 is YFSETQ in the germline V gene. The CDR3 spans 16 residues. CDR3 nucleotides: TGCGCCAGCAGCTGGGCGGGGACGATCGAGGCCGGGGAGCTGTTTTTT. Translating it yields CASSWAGTIEAGELFF.

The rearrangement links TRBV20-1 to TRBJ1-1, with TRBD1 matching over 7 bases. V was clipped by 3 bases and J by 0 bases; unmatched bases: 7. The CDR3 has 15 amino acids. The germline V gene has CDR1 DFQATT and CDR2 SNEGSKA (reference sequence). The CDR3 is CSARGQIALNTEAFF. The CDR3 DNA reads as TGCAGTGCTAGGGGACAGATCGCCTTGAACACTGAAGCTTTCTTT.

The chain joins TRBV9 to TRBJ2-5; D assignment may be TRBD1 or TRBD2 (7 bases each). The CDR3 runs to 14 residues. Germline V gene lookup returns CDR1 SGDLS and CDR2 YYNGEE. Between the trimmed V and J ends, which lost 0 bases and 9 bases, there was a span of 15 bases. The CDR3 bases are TGTGCCAGCAGCGTAGTACCAGGGGGGGAGGCCCAGTACTTC. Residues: CASSVVPGGEAQYF.

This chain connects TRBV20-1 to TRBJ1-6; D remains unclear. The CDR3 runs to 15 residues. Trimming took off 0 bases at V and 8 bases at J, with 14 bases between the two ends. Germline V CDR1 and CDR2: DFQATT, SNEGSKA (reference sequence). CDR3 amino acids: CSARDGSPGHSPLHF. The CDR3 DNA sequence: TGCAGTGCTAGAGATGGCTCCCCGGGTCATTCACCCCTCCACTTT.

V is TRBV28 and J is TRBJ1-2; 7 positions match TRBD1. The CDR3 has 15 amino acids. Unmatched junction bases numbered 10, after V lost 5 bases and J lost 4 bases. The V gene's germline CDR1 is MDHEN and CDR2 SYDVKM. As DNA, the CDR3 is TGTGCCAGCAGTCCCCACAGGGGAGCAGCCTATGGCTACACCTTC. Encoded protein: CASSPHRGAAYGYTF.

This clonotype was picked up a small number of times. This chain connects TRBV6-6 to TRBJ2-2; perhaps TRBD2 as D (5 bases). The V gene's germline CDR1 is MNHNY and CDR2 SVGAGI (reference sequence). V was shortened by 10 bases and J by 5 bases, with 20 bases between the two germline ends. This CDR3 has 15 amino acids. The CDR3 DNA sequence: TGTGCCACCCTCCGGACCGGGGTGGGGACCGGGGAGCTGTTTTTT. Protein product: CATLRTGVGTGELFF.

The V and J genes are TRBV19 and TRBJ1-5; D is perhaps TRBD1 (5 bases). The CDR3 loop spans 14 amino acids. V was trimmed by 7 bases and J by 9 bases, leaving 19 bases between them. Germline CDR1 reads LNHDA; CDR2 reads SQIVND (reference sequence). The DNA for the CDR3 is TGTGCCAGTATGGACCGGGGCCCCTTAGGGCCCCAGCATTTT. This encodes CASMDRGPLGPQHF.

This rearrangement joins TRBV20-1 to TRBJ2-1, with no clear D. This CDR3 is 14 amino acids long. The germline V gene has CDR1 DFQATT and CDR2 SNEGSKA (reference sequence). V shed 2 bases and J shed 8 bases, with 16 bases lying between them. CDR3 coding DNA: TGCAGTGCTAGAATGGCGGTCCGTTGGGATGAGCAGTTCTTC. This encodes CSARMAVRWDEQFF.

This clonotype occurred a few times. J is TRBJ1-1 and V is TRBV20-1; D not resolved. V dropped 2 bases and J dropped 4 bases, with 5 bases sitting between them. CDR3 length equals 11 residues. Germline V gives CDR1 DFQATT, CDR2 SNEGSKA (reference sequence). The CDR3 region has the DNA TGCAGTGCTAGAACGGTCACTGAAGCTTTCTTT. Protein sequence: CSARTVTEAFF.

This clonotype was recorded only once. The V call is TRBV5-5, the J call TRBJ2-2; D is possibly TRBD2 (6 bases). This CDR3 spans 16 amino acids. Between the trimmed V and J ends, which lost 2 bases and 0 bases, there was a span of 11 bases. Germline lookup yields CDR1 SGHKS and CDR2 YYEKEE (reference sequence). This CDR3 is CASSFLGGTNTGELFF. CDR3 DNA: TGTGCCAGCAGCTTTTTAGGCGGGACGAACACCGGGGAGCTGTTTTTT.

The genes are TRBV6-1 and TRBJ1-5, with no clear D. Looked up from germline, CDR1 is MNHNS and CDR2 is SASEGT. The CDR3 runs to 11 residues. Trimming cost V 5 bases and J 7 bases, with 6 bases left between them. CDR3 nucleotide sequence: TGTGCCAGCAGTCAAAGCCAGCCCCAGCATTTT. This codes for CASSQSQPQHF.

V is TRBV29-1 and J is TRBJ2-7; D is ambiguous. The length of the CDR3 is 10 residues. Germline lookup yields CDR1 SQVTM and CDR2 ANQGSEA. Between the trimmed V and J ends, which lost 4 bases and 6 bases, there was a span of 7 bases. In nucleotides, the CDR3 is TGCAGCGTTGGGGCTGGCGAGCAGTACTTC. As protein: CSVGAGEQYF.

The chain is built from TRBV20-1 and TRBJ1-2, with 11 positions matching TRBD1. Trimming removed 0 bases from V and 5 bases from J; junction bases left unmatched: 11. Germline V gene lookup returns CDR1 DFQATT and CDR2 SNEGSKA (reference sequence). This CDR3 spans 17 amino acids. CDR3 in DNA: TGCAGTGCTAGAGATCGGGACAGGGGGACTGGGGCGTATGGCTACACCTTC. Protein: CSARDRDRGTGAYGYTF.

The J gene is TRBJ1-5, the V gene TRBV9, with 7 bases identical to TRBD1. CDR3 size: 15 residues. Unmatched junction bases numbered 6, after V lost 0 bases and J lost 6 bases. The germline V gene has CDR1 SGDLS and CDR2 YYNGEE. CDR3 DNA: TGTGCCAGCAGCGTAGGATTCAGGGGGGCTCAGCCCCAGCATTTT. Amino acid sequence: CASSVGFRGAQPQHF.

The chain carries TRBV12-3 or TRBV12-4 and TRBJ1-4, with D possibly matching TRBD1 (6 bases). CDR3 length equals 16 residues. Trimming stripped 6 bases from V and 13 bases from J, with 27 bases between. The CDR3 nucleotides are TGTGCCAGCAGACAAAACCCACGGGACATGCCAAGGGGACTGTTTTTT. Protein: CASRQNPRDMPRGLFF.

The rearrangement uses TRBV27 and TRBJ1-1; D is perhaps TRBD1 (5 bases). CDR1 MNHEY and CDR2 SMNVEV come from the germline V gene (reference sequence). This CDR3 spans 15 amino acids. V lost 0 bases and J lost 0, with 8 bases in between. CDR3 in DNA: TGTGCCAGCAGTTTATCGACAGTATTGAACACTGAAGCTTTCTTT. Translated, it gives CASSLSTVLNTEAFF.

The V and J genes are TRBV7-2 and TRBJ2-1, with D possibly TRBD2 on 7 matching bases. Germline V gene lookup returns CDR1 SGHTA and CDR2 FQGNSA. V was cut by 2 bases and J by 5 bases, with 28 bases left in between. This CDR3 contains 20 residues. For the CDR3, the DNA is TGTGCCAGCAGCTTATTAGGTACCGGGGGCACCTTGGGGAGGGACAATGAGCAGTTCTTC. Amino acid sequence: CASSLLGTGGTLGRDNEQFF.

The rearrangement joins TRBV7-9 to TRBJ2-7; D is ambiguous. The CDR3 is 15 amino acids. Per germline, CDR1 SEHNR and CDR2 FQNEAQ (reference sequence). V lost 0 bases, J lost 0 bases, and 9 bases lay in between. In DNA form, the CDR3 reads TGTGCCAGCAGCTTAGCGCAGGCTAGCTCCTACGAGCAGTACTTC. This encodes CASSLAQASSYEQYF.

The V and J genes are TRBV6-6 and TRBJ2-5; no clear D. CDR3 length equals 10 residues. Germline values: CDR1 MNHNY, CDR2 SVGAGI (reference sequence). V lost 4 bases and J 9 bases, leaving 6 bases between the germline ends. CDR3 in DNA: TGTGCCAGCAGTTCTGTAGCCCAGTACTTC. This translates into CASSSVAQYF.

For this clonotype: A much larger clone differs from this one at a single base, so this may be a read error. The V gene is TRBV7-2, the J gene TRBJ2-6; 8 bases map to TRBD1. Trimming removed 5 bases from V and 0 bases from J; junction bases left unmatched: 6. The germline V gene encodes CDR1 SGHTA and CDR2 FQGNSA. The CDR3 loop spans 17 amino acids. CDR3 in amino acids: CTSSRTGKSSGANVLTF. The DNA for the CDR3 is TGTACCAGCAGCCGGACAGGGAAAAGCTCTGGGGCCAACGTCCTGACTTTC.

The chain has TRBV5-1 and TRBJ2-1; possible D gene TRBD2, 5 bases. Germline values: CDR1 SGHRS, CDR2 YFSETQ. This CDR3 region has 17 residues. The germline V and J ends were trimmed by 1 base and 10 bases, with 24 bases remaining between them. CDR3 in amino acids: CASSLSPNGNTPAEQFF. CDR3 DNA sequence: TGCGCCAGCAGCTTGTCTCCTAACGGGAATACCCCCGCCGAGCAGTTCTTC. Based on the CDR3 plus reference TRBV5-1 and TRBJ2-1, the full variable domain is KAGVTQTPRYLIKTRGQQVTLSCSPISGHRSVSWYQQTPGQGLQFLFEYFSETQRNKGNFPGRFSGRQFSNSRSEMNVSTLELGDSALYLCASSLSPNGNTPAEQFFGPGTRLTVL.

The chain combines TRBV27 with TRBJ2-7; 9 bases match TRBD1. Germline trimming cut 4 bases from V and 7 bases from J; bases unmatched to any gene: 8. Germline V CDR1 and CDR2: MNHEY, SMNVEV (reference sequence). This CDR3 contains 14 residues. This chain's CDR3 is CASSSSGTGNEQYF. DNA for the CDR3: TGTGCCAGCAGTTCCTCTGGGACAGGGAATGAGCAGTACTTC.